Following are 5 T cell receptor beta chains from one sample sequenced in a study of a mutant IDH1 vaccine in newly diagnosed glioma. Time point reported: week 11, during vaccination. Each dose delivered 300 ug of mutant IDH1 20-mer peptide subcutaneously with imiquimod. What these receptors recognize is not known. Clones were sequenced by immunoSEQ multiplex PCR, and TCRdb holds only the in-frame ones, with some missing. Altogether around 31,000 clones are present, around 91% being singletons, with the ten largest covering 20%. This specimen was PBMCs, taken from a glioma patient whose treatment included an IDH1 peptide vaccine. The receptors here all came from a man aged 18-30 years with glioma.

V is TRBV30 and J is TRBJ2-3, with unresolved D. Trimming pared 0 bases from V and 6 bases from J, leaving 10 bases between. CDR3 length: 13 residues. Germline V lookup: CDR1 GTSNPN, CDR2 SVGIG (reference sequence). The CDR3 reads CAWSVLQADTQYF. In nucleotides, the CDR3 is TGTGCCTGGAGTGTACTCCAGGCCGATACGCAGTATTTT.

The DNA of the CDR3 is TGTGCCAGCAGTGAATACGACAGGGGCCAGCCCCAGCATTTT. The encoded protein is CASSEYDRGQPQHF. J is TRBJ1-5 and V is TRBV25-1, with 8 bases matching TRBD1. The germline gives CDR1 MGHDK, CDR2 SYGVNS. The CDR3 totals 14 residues. V lost 0 bases and J lost 7; bases outside the gene matches: 2.

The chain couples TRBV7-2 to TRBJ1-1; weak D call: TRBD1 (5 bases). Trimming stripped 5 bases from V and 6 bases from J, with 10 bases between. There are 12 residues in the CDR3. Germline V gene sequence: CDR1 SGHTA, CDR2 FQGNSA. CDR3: CASSLRGSEAFF. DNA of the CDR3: TGTGCCAGCAGCCTCCGGGGCTCTGAAGCTTTCTTT.

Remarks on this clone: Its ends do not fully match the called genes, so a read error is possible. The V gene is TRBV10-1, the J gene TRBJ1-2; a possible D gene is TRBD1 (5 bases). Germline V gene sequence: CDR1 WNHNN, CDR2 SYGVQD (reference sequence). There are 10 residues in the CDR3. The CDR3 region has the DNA TGCGCCCGCAGGGTAGATGGCTACACCTTC. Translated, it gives CARRVDGYTF.

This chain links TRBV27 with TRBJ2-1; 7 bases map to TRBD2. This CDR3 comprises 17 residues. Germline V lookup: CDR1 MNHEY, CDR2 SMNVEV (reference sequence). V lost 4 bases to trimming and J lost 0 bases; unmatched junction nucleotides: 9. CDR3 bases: TGTGCCAGCAGTTCAACCTTAGGCGGGAGCTCCTACAATGAGCAGTTCTTC. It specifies CASSSTLGGSSYNEQFF.